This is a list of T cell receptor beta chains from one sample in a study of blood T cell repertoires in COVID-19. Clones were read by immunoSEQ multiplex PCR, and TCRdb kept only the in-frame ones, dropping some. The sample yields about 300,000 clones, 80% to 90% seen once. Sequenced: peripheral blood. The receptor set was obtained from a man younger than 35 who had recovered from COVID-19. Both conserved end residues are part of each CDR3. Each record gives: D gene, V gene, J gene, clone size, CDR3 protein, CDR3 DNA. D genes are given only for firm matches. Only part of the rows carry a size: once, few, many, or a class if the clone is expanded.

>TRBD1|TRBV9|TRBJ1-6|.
CASSVGQPNSPLHF
TGTGCCAGCAGCGTGGGACAGCCTAATTCACCCCTCCACTTT
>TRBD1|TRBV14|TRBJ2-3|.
CASSHVQGRTDTQYF
TGTGCCAGCAGCCATGTACAGGGGAGAACAGATACGCAGTATTTT
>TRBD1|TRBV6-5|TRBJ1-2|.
CASSYQGAHYGYTF
TGTGCCAGCAGTTACCAGGGGGCACACTATGGCTACACCTTC
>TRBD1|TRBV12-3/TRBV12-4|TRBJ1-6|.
CASVGQVGSPLHF
TGTGCCAGCGTGGGACAGGTGGGCTCACCCCTCCACTTT
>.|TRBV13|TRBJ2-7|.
CASSWEGAGAYEQYF
TGTGCCAGCAGCTGGGAGGGTGCAGGGGCCTACGAGCAGTACTTC
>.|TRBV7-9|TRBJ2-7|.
CASSLTRTGLYEQYF
TGTGCCAGCAGCCTAACGAGGACAGGACTATACGAGCAGTACTTC
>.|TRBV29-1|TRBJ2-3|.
CSVEGLRAADTQYF
TGCAGCGTTGAAGGACTCAGGGCCGCAGATACGCAGTATTTT
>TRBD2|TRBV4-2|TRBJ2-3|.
CASSQDQGLAESTDTQYF
TGTGCCAGCAGCCAAGACCAAGGACTAGCGGAAAGCACAGATACGCAGTATTTT
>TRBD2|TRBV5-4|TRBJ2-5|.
CASSIEAKGREIQYF
TGTGCCAGCAGTATAGAGGCCAAAGGGAGGGAGATCCAGTACTTC
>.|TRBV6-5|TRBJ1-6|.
CASSYGHINSPLHF
TGTGCCAGCAGTTACGGACATATTAATTCACCCCTCCACTTT
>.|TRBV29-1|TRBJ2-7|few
CSVGVGDPLYEQYF
TGCAGCGTTGGTGTGGGAGACCCTCTCTACGAGCAGTACTTC
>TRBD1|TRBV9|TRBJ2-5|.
CASSAYRGYQETQYF
TGTGCCAGCAGCGCCTACAGGGGGTACCAAGAGACCCAGTACTTC
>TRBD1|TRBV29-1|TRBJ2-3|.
CSVITAPGVGQGSSPDTQYF
TGCAGCGTAATCACCGCGCCCGGGGTTGGACAGGGAAGTAGTCCAGATACGCAGTATTTT
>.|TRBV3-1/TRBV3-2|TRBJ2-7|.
CASSPKMASRLSEQYF
TGTGCCAGCAGCCCCAAGATGGCTAGCAGGCTCTCCGAGCAGTACTTC
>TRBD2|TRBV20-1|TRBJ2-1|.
CSASYQPGGRNEQFF
TGCAGTGCGAGTTACCAGCCGGGAGGGCGGAATGAGCAGTTCTTC
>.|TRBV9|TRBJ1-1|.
CASSVPPSGTEAFF
TGTGCCAGCAGCGTGCCGCCCTCGGGGACTGAAGCTTTCTTT
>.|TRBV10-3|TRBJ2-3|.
CAISVVGGTDTQYF
TGTGCCATCAGTGTGGTGGGAGGCACAGATACGCAGTATTTT
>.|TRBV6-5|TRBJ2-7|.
CASSRRVNSYEQYF
TGTGCCAGCAGCCGCCGGGTCAACTCCTACGAGCAGTACTTC
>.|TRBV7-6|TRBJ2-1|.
CASSLVIGIRNEQFF
TGTGCCAGCAGCTTAGTAATCGGGATACGGAATGAGCAGTTCTTC
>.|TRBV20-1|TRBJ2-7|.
CSASPLGKASTEQYF
TGCAGTGCTAGTCCTTTGGGCAAGGCGTCCACCGAGCAGTACTTC
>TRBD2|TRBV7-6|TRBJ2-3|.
CASSLYPGGGASTDTQYF
TGTGCCAGCAGCCTATATCCCGGGGGAGGGGCTAGCACAGATACGCAGTATTTT
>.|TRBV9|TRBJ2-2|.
CASSGTGSNTGELFF
TGTGCCAGCAGCGGTACAGGTTCGAACACCGGGGAGCTGTTTTTT
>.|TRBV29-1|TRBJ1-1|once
CSVDSYTEAFF
TGCAGCGTTGACTCCTACACTGAAGCTTTCTTT
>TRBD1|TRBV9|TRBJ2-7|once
CASSGRPGQGTYEQYF
TGTGCCAGCAGCGGCCGACCGGGACAGGGGACCTACGAGCAGTACTTC
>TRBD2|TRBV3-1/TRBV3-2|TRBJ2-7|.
CASSQEWGGYEQYF
TGTGCCAGCAGCCAAGAATGGGGGGGTTACGAGCAGTACTTC
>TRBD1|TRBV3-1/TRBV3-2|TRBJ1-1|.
CASSQMTGVNTEAFF
TGTGCCAGCAGCCAGATGACAGGGGTGAACACTGAAGCTTTCTTT
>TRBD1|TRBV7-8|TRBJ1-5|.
CASSLAGTGGPGQPQHF
TGTGCCAGCAGCTTAGCCGGGACAGGGGGCCCTGGGCAGCCCCAGCATTTT
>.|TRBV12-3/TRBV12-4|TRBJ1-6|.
CASSWEDSPLHF
TGTGCCAGCAGTTGGGAGGATTCACCCCTCCACTTT
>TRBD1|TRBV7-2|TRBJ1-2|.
CASLRDRGYGYTF
TGTGCCAGCCTAAGGGACAGGGGGTATGGCTACACCTTC
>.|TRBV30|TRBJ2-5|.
CAWSSNSQETQYF
TGTGCCTGGAGCTCCAATAGCCAAGAGACCCAGTACTTC
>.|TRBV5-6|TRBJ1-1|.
CASSWEGRMNTEAFF
TGTGCCAGCAGCTGGGAGGGGCGCATGAACACTGAAGCTTTCTTT
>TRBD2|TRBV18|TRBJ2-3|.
CASSPGTSGLTDTQYF
TGTGCCAGCTCACCCGGGACTAGCGGACTCACAGATACGCAGTATTTT
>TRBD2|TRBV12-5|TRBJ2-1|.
CASGLRLAGYNEQFF
TGTGCTAGTGGTTTAAGGCTAGCGGGCTACAATGAGCAGTTCTTC
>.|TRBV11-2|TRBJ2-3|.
CASSLAVGDTQYF
TGTGCCAGCAGCTTAGCGGTTGGAGATACGCAGTATTTT
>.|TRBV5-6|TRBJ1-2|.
CASSEKAVHYGYTF
TGTGCCAGCAGCGAAAAGGCGGTGCACTATGGCTACACCTTC
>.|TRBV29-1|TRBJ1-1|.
CSASMVSGGENTEAFF
TGCAGCGCCTCTATGGTTTCGGGGGGAGAGAACACTGAAGCTTTCTTT
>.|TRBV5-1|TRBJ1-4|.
CASSLLTATNEKLFF
TGCGCCAGCAGCTTGCTAACAGCAACTAATGAAAAACTGTTTTTT
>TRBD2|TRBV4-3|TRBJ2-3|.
CASSLMGSGGATDTQYF
TGCGCCAGCAGCCTTATGGGTAGCGGGGGGGCCACAGATACGCAGTATTTT
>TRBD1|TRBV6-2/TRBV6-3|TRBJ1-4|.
CASSYGPAGGEKLFF
TGTGCCAGCAGTTACGGACCCGCAGGGGGTGAAAAACTGTTTTTT
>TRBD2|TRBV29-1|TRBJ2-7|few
CSVVGLETYEQYF
TGCAGCGTTGTTGGACTAGAAACCTACGAGCAGTACTTC
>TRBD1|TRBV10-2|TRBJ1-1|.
CASSESWTGGKSRTEAFF
TGCGCCAGCAGTGAGTCGTGGACAGGGGGCAAGTCGAGAACTGAAGCTTTCTTT
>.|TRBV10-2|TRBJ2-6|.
CASRDSSGANVLTF
TGCGCCAGCAGAGACAGCTCTGGGGCCAACGTCCTGACTTTC
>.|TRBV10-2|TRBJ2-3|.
CASSESKGLAQYF
TGCGCCAGCAGTGAGTCGAAGGGACTTGCGCAGTATTTT
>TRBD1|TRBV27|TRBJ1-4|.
CASSLYRGNGFEKLFF
TGTGCCAGCAGTTTGTACAGGGGTAACGGATTTGAAAAACTGTTTTTT
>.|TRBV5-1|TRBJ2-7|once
CASHISAGPYEQYF
TGCGCCAGCCACATTAGCGCCGGCCCCTACGAGCAGTACTTC
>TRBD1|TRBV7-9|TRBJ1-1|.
CASSQGQTNTEAFF
TGTGCCAGCAGCCAGGGACAGACTAACACTGAAGCTTTCTTT
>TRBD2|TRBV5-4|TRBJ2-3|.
CASSSGGRPDTQYF
TGTGCCAGCAGCAGCGGGGGGCGGCCAGATACGCAGTATTTT
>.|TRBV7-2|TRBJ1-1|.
CASSLTPGDTEAFF
TGTGCCAGCAGCTTAACCCCGGGGGACACTGAAGCTTTCTTT
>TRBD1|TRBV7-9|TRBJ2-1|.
CASSLRIDRVDNEQFF
TGTGCCAGCAGCTTAAGAATCGACAGGGTGGACAATGAGCAGTTCTTC
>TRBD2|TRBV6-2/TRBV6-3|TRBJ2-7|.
CASSYGGTSGSYEQYF
TGTGCCAGCAGTTACGGTGGGACTAGCGGCTCCTACGAGCAGTACTTC
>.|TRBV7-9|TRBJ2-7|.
CASSLRGGAYEQYF
TGTGCCAGCAGCTTAAGGGGGGGTGCCTACGAGCAGTACTTC
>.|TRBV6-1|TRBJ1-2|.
CASSEVVRGWDGYTF
TGTGCCAGCAGTGAAGTCGTCAGGGGATGGGATGGCTACACCTTC
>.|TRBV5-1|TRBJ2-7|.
CASSLGEGTPYEQYF
TGCGCCAGCAGCTTGGGAGAGGGGACACCCTACGAGCAGTACTTC
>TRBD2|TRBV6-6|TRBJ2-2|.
CASSRMPGLAGAVNTGELFF
TGTGCCAGCAGCCGAATGCCGGGACTAGCGGGAGCAGTGAACACCGGGGAGCTGTTTTTT
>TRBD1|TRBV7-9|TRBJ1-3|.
CASSNTGGSGNTIYF
TGTGCCAGCAGCAACACAGGGGGCTCTGGAAACACCATATATTTT